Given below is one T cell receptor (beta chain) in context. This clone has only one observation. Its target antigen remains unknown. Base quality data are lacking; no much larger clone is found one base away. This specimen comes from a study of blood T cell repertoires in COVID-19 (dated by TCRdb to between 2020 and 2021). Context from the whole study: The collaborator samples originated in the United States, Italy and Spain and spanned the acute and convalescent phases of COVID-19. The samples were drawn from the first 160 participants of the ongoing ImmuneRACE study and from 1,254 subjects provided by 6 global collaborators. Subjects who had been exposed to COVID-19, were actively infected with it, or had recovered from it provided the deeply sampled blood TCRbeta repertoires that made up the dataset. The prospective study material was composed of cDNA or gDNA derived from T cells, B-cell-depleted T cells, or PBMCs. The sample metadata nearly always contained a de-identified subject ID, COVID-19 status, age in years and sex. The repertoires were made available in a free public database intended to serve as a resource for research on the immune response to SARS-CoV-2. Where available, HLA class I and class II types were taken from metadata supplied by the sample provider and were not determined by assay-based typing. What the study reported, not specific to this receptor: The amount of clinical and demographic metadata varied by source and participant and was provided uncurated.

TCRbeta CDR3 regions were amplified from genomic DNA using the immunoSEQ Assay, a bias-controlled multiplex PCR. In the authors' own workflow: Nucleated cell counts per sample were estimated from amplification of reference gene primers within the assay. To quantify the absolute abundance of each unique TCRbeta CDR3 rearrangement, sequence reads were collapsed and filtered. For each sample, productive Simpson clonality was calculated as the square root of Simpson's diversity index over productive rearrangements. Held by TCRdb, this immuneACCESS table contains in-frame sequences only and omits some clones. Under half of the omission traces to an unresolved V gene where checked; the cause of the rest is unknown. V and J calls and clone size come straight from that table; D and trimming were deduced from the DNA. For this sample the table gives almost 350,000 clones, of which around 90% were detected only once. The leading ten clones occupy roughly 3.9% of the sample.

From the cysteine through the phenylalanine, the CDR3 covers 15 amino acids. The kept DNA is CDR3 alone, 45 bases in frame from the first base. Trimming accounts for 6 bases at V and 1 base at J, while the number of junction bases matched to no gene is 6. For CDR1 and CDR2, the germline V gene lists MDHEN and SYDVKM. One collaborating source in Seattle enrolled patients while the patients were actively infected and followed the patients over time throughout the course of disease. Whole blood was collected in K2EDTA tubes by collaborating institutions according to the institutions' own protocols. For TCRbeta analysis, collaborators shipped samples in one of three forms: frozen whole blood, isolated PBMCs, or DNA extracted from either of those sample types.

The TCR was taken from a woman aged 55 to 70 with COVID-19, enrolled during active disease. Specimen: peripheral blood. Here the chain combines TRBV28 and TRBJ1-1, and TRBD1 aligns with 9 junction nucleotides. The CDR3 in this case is CASSPTGGANTEAFF. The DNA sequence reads TGTGCCAGCAGCCCCACAGGGGGCGCGAACACTGAAGCTTTCTTT.